The clone carrying this TCR beta chain was seen a few times. As yet, its antigen is unknown. Since all of the isolated RNA was reverse transcribed, expressed TCRB transcripts were what got sequenced. TCRdb keeps only in-frame clones here, not all; method: immunoSEQ multiplex PCR. The sample holds some 700,000 clones, 10% to 15% seen once. Purity exceeded 95% in all sorted populations. This specimen comes from a study of beta chain features in type 1 diabetes. Study as a whole: The patients were much like the healthy donors in age, gender and cell yields.

Study-wide results and limits: TCRB repertoires of naive, central memory and Treg cells appeared more similar among patients than among healthy donors. Type 1 diabetes patients showed a moderate but significant shortening of TCRB CDR3s in all four CD4+ subsets. There was no resolution here of whether HLA type influences TCRB rearrangement.

The CDR3 covers 16 residues. V shed 3 bases and J shed 6 bases, with 18 bases lying between them. CDR1 and CDR2 (germline): SGDLS, YYNGEE. This sequence originates from a man in his late teens or twenties with type 1 diabetes. The specimen sequenced was naive CD4+ T cells from blood. The chain links TRBV9 to TRBJ2-2; D not resolved. The chain's CDR3 is CASSAPVLARAGELFF. DNA of the CDR3: TGTGCCAGCAGCGCTCCAGTTTTAGCTAGGGCCGGGGAGCTGTTTTTT.